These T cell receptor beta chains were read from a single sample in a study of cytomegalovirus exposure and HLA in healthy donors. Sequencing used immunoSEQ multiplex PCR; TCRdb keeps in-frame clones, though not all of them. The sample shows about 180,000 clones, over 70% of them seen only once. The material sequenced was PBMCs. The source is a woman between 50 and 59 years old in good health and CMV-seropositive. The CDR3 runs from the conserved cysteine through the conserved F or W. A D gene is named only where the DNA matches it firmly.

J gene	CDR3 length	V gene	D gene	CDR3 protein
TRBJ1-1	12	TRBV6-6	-	CASRHGGTEAFF
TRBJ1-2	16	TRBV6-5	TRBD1	CASSYSEDRGFYGYTF
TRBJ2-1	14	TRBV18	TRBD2	CASSSSGTYNEQFF
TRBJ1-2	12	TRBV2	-	CASSLQGNGYTF
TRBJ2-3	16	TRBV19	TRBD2	CASSMAWGGSTDTQYF
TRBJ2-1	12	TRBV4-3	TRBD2	CASSWGGNEQFF
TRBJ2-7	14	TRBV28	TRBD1	CASLSRTGTYEQYF
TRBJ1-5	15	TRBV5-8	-	CASSWYRVNNQPQHF
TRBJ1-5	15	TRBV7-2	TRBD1	CASSLARGHNQPQHF
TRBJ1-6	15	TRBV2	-	CASSGYMGPNSPLHF
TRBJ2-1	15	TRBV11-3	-	CASSFTSGETYEQFF
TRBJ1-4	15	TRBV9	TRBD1	CASSSAGQGNEKLFF
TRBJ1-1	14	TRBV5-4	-	CASSLDLKGVEAFF
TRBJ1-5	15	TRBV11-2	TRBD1	CASSSTGDGNQPQHF
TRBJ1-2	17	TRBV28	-	CASSLFRSSGAPEGYTF
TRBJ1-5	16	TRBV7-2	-	CASSSRRVGIGQPQHF
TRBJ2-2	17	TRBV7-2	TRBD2	CASSLASGRANTGELFF
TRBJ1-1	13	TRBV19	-	CASSTARGDEAFF
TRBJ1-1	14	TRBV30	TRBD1	CAWSVTGGDTEAFF
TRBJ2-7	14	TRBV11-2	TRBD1	CASSSYRGPGEQYF
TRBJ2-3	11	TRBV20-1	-	CSASLTDTQYF
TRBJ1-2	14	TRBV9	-	CASSGTQGALDYTF
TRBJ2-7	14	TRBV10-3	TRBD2	CATRVAGETDEQYF
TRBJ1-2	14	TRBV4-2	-	CASSQVAGRDGYTF
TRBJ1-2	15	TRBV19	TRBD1	CASRRPGQGGYGYTF
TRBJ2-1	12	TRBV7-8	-	CASSLLEGEQFF
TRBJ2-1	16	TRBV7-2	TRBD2	CASSLSGTSRINEQFF
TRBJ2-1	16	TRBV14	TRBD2	CASSQVPGRAYNEQFF
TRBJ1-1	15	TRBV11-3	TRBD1	CASSYPGQGAIEAFF
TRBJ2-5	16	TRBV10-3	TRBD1	CAISPTGGRGQETQYF
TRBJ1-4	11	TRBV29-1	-	CSVRGNEKLFF
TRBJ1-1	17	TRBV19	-	CASSPRPRLGENTEAFF
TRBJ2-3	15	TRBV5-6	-	CASSSYSLVTDTQYF
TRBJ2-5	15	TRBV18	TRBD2	CASSPALAGKETQYF
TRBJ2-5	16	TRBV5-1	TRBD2	CASSSGDYPDQETQYF
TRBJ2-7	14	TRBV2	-	CASSDIQVVHEQYF
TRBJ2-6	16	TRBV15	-	CATSSSRGPGANVLTF
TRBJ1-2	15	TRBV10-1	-	CASPRRTVNDYGYTF
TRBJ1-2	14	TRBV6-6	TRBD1	CASSETGGRYGYTF
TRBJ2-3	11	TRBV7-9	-	CASSPTDTQYF
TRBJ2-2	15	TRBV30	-	CAWSAMGRGTGELFF
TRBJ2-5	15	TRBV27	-	CASSFLGGQEETQYF
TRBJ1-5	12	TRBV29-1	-	CSARTAHRPQHF
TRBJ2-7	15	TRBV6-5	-	CASSYSQAFTYEQYF
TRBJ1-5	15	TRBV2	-	CASSGGTSSNQPQHF
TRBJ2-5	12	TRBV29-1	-	CSVEDSQETQYF